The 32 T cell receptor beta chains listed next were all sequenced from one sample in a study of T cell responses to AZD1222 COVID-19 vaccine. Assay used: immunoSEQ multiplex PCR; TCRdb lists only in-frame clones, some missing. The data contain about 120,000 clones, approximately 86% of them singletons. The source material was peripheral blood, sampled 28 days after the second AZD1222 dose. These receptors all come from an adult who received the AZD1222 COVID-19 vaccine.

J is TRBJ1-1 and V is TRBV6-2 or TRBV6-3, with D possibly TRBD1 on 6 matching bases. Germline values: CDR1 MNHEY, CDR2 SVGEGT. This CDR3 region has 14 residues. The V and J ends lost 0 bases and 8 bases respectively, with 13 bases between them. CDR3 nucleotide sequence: TGTGCCAGCAGTTACTCGTGGGACAAGGGAGAAGCTTTCTTT. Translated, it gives CASSYSWDKGEAFF.

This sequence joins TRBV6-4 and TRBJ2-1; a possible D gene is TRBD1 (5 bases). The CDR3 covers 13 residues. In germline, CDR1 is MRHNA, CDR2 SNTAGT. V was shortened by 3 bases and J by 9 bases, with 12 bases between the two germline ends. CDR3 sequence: CASSEQDRGEQFF. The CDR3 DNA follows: TGTGCCAGCAGTGAACAGGATAGGGGTGAGCAGTTCTTC.

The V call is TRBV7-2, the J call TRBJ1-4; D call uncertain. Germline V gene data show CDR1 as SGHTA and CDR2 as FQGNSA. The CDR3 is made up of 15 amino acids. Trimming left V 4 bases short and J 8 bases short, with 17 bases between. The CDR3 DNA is TGTGCCAGCAGCTCCGACGGGATCCTGGGAGAAAAACTGTTTTTT. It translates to CASSSDGILGEKLFF.

In DNA form, the CDR3 reads TGTGCCAGCAGTTCCATCGGGACCCTCTATAGCAATCAGCCCCAGCATTTT. Translation: CASSSIGTLYSNQPQHF. This chain links TRBV27 with TRBJ1-5, with D tentatively TRBD1 (5 bases). Germline V gene lookup returns CDR1 MNHEY and CDR2 SMNVEV (reference sequence). The CDR3 sequence is 17 residues long. Trimming removed 4 bases from V and 0 bases from J, with 16 bases in between.

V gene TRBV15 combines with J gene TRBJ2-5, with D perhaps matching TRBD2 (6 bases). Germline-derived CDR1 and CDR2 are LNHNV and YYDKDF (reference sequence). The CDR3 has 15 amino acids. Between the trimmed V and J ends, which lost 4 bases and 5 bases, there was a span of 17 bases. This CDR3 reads CATSKTPVEGETQYF. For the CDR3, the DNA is TGTGCCACCAGCAAAACCCCCGTGGAGGGGGAGACCCAGTACTTC.

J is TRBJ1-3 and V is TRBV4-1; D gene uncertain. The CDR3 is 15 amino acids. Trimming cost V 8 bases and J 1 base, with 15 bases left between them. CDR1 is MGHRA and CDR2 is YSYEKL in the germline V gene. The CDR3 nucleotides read TGCGCCAGCGGAGCCATAGGGCGTTCTGGAAACACCATATATTTT. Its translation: CASGAIGRSGNTIYF.

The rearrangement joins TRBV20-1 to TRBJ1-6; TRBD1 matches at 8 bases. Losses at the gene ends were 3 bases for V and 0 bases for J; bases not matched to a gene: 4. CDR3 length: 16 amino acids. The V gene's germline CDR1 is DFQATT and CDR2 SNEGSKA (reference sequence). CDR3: CSASLQGASYNSPLHF. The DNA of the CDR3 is TGCAGTGCTAGTCTGCAGGGGGCCTCCTATAATTCACCCCTCCACTTT.

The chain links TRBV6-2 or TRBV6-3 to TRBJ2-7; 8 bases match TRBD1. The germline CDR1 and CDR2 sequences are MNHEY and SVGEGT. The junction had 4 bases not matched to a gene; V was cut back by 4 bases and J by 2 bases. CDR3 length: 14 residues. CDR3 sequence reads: CASSFGTGAYEQYF. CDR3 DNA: TGTGCCAGCAGTTTCGGGACAGGCGCCTACGAGCAGTACTTC.

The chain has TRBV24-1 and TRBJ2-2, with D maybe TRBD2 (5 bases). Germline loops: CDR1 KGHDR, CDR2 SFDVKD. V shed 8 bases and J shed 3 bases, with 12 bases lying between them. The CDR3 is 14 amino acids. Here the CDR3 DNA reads TGTGCCACCATGGAAGCGGAAGACACCGGGGAGCTGTTTTTT. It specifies CATMEAEDTGELFF.

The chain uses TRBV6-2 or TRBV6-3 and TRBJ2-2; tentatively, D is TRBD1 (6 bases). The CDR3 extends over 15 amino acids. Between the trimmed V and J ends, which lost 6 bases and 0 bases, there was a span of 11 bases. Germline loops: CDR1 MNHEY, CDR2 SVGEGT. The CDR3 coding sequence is TGTGCCAGCAGCTTAACAGGGACGAACACCGGGGAGCTGTTTTTT. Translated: CASSLTGTNTGELFF.

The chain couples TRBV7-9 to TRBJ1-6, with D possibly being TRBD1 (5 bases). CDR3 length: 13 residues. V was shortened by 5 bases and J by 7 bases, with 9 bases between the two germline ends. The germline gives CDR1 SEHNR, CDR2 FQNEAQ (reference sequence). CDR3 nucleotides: TGTGCCAGCAGCCGACAGCTAAATTCACCCCTCCACTTT. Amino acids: CASSRQLNSPLHF.

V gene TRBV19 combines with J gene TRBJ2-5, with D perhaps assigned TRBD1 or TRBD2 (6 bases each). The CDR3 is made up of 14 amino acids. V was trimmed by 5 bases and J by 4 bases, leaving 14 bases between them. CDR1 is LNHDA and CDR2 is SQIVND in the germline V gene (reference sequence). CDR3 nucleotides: TGTGCCAGTAGTGCCTACGGGGGCTTAGAGACCCAGTACTTC. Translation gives CASSAYGGLETQYF.

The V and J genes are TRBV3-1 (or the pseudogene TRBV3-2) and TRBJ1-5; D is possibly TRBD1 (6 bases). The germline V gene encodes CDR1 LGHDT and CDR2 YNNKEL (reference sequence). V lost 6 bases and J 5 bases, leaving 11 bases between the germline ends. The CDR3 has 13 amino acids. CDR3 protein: CASSGTPHQPQHF. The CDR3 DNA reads TGTGCCAGCAGTGGGACACCGCATCAGCCCCAGCATTTT.

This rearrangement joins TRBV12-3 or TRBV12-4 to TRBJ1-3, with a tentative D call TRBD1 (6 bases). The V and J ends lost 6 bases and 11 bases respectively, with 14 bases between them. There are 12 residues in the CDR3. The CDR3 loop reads CASRSDRRAIYF. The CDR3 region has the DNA TGTGCCAGCAGGTCGGACAGAAGGGCCATATATTTT.

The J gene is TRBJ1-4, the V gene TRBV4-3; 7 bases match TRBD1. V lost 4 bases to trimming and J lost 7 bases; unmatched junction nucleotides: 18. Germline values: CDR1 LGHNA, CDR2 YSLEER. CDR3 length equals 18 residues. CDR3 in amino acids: CASSPPPRQGRRVEKLFF. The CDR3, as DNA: TGCGCCAGCAGCCCCCCCCCGAGACAGGGTCGGCGAGTTGAAAAACTGTTTTTT.

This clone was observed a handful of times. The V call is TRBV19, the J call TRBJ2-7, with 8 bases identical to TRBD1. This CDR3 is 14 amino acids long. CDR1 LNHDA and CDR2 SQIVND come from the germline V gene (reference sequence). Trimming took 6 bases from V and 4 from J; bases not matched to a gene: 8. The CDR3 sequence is CASSARQGAYEQYF. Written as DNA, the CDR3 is TGTGCCAGTAGCGCCCGTCAGGGGGCTTACGAGCAGTACTTC.

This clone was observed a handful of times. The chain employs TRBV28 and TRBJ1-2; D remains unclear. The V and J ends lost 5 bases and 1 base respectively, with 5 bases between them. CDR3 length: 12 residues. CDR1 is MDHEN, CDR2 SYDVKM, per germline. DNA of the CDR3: TGTGCCAGCAGTCAGAGTAACTATGGCTACACCTTC. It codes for CASSQSNYGYTF.

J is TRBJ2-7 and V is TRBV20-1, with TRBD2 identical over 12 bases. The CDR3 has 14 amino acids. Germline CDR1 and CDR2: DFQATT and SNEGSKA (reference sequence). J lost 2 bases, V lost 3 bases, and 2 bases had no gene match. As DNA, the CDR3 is TGCAGTGCTAGTCGGACTAGCGGGGCCTACGAGCAGTACTTC. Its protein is CSASRTSGAYEQYF.

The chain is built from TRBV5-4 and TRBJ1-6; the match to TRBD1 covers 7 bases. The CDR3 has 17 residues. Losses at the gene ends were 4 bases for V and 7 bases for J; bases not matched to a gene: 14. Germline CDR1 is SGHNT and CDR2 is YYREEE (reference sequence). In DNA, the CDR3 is TGTGCCAGCAGCGAAGGACAGGTCGGAGGGAGAAATTCACCCCTCCACTTT. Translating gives CASSEGQVGGRNSPLHF.

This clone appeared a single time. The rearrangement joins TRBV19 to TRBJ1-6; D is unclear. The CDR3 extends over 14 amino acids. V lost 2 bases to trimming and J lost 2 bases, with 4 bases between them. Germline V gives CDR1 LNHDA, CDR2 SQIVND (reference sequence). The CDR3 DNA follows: TGTGCCAGTAGTATAAACGCCTATAATTCACCCCTCCACTTT. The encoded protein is CASSINAYNSPLHF.

The CDR3 nucleotides read TGTGCCAGCAGCCCGGGGCGGAGCTACGAGCAGTACTTC. The encoded protein is CASSPGRSYEQYF. The chain couples TRBV7-2 to TRBJ2-7; the D gene could be TRBD1 or TRBD2 (5 bases each). V lost 5 bases to trimming and J lost 3 bases, with 11 bases between them. Germline V gives CDR1 SGHTA, CDR2 FQGNSA. This CDR3 spans 13 amino acids. Complete variable domain (other parts from reference TRBV7-2 and TRBJ2-7): GAGVSQSPSNKVTEKGKDVELRCDPISGHTALYWYRQSLGQGLEFLIYFQGNSAPDKSGLPSDRFSAERTGGSVSTLTIQRTQQEDSAVYLCASSPGRSYEQYFGPGTRLTVT.

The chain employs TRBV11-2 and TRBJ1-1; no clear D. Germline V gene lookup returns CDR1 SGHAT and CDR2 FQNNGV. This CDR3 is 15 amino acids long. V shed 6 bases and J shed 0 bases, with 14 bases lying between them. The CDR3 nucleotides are TGTGCCAGCAGGCGCCTGCCTGCGGTGAACACTGAAGCTTTCTTT. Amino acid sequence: CASRRLPAVNTEAFF.

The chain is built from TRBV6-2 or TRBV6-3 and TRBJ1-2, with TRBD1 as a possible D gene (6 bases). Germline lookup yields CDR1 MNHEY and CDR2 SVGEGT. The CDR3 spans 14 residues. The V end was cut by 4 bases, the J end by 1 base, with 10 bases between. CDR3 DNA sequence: TGTGCCAGCAGTTTACGACAGGATAACTATGGCTACACCTTC. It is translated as CASSLRQDNYGYTF.

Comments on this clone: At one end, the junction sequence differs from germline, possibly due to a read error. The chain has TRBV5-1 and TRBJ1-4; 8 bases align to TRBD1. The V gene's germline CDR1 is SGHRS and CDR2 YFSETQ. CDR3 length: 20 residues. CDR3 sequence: CASRLGTGPQRGPTNEKLFF. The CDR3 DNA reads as TGCGCCAGCAGGTTGGGGACAGGACCCCAAAGGGGCCCAACTAATGAAAAACTGTTTTTT. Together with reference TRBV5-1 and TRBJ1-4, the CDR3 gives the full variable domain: KAGVTQTPRYLIKTRGQQVTLSCSPISGHRSVSWYQQTPGQGLQFLFEYFSETQRNKGNFPGRFSGRQFSNSRSEMNVSTLELGDSALYLCASRLGTGPQRGPTNEKLFFGSGTQLSVL.

CDR3 bases: TGTGCCAGCAGCTTGGCCCGCAGCTCCTATAATTCACCCCTCCACTTT. It specifies CASSLARSSYNSPLHF. The genes are TRBV5-5 and TRBJ1-6; no firm D call. V was shortened by 0 bases and J by 0 bases, with 7 bases between the two germline ends. The CDR3 length is 16 residues. Looked up from germline, CDR1 is SGHKS and CDR2 is YYEKEE (reference sequence).

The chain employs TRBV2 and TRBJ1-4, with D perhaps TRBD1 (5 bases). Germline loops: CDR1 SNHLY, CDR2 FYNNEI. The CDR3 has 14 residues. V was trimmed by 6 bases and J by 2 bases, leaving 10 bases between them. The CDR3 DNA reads TGTGCCAGCAGGTCGACAGAGACTAATGAAAAACTGTTTTTT. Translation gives CASRSTETNEKLFF. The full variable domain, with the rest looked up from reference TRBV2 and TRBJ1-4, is EPEVTQTPSHQVTQMGQEVILRCVPISNHLYFYWYRQILGQKVEFLVSFYNNEISEKSEIFDDQFSVERPDGSNFTLKIRSTKLEDSAMYFCASRSTETNEKLFFGSGTQLSVL.

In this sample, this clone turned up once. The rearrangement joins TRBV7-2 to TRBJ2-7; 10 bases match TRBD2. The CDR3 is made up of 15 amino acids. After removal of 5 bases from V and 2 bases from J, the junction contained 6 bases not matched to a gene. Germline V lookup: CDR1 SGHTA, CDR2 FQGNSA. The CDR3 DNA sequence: TGTGCCAGCAGCCCCGGACTAGCGGCTACCTACGAGCAGTACTTC. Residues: CASSPGLAATYEQYF.

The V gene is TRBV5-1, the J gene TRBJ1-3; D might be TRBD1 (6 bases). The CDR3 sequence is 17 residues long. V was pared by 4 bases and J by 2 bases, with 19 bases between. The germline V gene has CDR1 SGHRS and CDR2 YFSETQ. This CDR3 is CASSLTGHSRTGNTIYF. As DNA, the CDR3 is TGCGCCAGCAGCCTAACGGGACACTCGAGAACTGGAAACACCATATATTTT.

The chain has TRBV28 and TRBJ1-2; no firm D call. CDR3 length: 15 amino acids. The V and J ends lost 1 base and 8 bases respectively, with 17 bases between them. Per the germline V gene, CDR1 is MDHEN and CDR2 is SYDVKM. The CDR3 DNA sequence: TGTGCCAGCAGTTTATTGGTGGCAGGCCAAGGGGGCTACACCTTC. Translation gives CASSLLVAGQGGYTF.

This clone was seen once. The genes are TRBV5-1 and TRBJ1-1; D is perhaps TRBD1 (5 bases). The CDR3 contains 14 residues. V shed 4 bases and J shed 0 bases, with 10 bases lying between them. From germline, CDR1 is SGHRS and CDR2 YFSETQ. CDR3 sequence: CASSRDGLNTEAFF. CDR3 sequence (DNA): TGCGCCAGCAGCCGGGACGGACTGAACACTGAAGCTTTCTTT. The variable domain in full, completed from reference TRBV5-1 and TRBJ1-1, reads KAGVTQTPRYLIKTRGQQVTLSCSPISGHRSVSWYQQTPGQGLQFLFEYFSETQRNKGNFPGRFSGRQFSNSRSEMNVSTLELGDSALYLCASSRDGLNTEAFFGQGTRLTVV.

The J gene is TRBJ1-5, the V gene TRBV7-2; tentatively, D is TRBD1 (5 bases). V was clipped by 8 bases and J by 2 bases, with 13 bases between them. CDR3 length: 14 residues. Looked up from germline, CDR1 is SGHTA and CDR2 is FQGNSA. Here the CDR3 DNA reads TGTGCCAGCGAAAGCGGGGGGGGCAATCAGCCCCAGCATTTT. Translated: CASESGGGNQPQHF.

This CDR3 is CASSLQGAYSPLHF. The CDR3 bases are TGTGCCAGCAGCTTACAAGGGGCGTATTCACCCCTCCACTTT. V is TRBV7-3 and J is TRBJ1-6; D might be TRBD1 (5 bases). Per the germline V gene, CDR1 is SGHTA and CDR2 is FQGTGA. The V gene lost 2 bases and the J gene lost 8 bases, with 10 bases spanning the gap. CDR3 size: 14 residues.